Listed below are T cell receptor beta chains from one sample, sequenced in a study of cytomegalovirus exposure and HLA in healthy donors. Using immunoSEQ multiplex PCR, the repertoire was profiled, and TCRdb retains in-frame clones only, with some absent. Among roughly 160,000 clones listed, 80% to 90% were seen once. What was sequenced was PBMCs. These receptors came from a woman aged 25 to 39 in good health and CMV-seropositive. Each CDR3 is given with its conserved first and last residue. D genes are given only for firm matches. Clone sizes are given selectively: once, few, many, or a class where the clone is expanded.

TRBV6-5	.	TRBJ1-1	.	TGTGCCAGCAACGGAGGCCCCAGGGGTGAAACTGAAGCTTTCTTT	CASNGGPRGETEAFF
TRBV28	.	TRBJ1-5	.	TGTGCCAGCAGTTTTCGGGGTTCAGGTACCAATCAGCCCCAGCATTTT	CASSFRGSGTNQPQHF
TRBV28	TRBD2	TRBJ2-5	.	TGTGCCAGCAGTTCTTACGGACTAGCGGGGGAGTCGGAGACCCAGTACTTC	CASSSYGLAGESETQYF
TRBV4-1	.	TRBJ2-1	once	TGCGCCAGCAGCCACTTACAGGGCAGCTCCTACAATGAGCAGTTCTTC	CASSHLQGSSYNEQFF
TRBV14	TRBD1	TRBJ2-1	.	TGTGCCAGCAGCCAAGCCCGGTGGCAGGGGGCTTCTTACAATGAGCAGTTCTTC	CASSQARWQGASYNEQFF
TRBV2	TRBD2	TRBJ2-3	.	TGTGCCATGAGCGGGGGCACAGATACGCAGTATTTT	CAMSGGTDTQYF
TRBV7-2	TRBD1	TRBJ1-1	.	TGTGCCAGCAGCCGACAGGGTAAGAACACTGAAGCTTTCTTT	CASSRQGKNTEAFF
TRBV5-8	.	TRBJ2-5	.	TGTGCCAGCAGCTTAGGAAGGGACACACAAGAGACCCAGTACTTC	CASSLGRDTQETQYF
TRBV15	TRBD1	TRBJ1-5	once	TGTGCCACTAACTCCGGGACAGGGTTTATAGTCGGCAATCAGCCCCAGCATTTT	CATNSGTGFIVGNQPQHF
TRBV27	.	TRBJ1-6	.	TGTGCCAGCAGTTTCGTCTCCTATAATTCACCCCTCCACTTT	CASSFVSYNSPLHF
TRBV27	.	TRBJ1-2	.	TGTGCCAGCAGTTTATCAGGCAGGGGTGGCTACACCTTC	CASSLSGRGGYTF
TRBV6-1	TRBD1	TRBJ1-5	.	TGTGCCAGCAGTGAAGCATCAAACAGGGGAAATCAGCCCCAGCATTTT	CASSEASNRGNQPQHF
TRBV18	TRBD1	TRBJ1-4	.	TGTGCCAGCTCACCTATACTTGGACAGGATGCAACTAATGAAAAACTGTTTTTT	CASSPILGQDATNEKLFF
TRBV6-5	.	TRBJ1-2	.	TGTGCCAGCAGTTACTCGAGGATCTATGGCTACACCTTC	CASSYSRIYGYTF
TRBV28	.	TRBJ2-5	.	TGTGCCAGCAGTTTATGGGGTTCGGGGTCTCGAGAGACCCAGTACTTC	CASSLWGSGSRETQYF
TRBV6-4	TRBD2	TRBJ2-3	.	TGTGCCAGCAGTCCCGGGACTAGCGGGGGAGGGTCAGATACGCAGTATTTT	CASSPGTSGGGSDTQYF
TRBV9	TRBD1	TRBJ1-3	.	TGTGCCAGCAGCGTAGCTACAGGGGCCGAATCTGGAAACACCATATATTTT	CASSVATGAESGNTIYF
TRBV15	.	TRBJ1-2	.	TGTGCCACCAGCAGTCTCCTCGGAACCAGTGGACTAGGCTACACCTTC	CATSSLLGTSGLGYTF
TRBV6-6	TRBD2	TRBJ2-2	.	TGTGCCAGCACCTTGTTGGGACTAGCGGTAACCGGGGAGCTGTTTTTT	CASTLLGLAVTGELFF
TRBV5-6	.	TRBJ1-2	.	TGTGCCAGCAGCTTAGTGGCCTCTAACTATGGCTACACCTTC	CASSLVASNYGYTF
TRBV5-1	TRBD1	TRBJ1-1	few	TGCGCCAGCAGCTTGGATGTGACAGGGGTTTTAAAGGGCACTGAAGCTTTCTTT	CASSLDVTGVLKGTEAFF
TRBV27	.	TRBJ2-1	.	TGTGCCAGCAGTTTAGGAGGGTTGTCGCAGTTCTTC	CASSLGGLSQFF
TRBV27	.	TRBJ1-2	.	TGTGCCAGCAGCCCGGACAGTAACTATGGCTACACCTTC	CASSPDSNYGYTF
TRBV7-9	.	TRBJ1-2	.	TGTGCCAGCGAGGGTCAACGGGGCTATGGCTACACCTTC	CASEGQRGYGYTF
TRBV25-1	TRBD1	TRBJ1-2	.	TGTGCCAGGGAGACAGGGGGTGTCTATGGCTACACCTTC	CARETGGVYGYTF
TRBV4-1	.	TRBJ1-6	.	TGCGCCAGCAGCCAGTCTCTTGATTCACCCCTCCACTTT	CASSQSLDSPLHF
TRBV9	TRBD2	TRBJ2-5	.	TGTGCCAGCAGCGTAGCTACGGGGGGTGAGGGGACCCAGTACTTC	CASSVATGGEGTQYF
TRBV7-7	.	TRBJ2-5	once	TGTGCCAGCAGCCCTACAGGGTACCAAGAGACCCAGTACTTC	CASSPTGYQETQYF
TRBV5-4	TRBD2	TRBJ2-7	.	TGTGCCAGCAGCTTGCAGAGCGGGGACTCCTACGAGCAGTACTTC	CASSLQSGDSYEQYF
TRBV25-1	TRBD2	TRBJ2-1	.	TGTGCCAGCAGTGCTGGAGGTAGCGGGGGGAACAATGAGCAGTTCTTC	CASSAGGSGGNNEQFF
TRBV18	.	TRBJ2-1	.	TGTGCCAGCTCACCACCGGTTACAGTCTACAATGAGCAGTTCTTC	CASSPPVTVYNEQFF
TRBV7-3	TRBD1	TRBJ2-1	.	TGTGCCAGCAGCTTAAGGGGTTCCCGACAGGGGGCAATCTCCGATGAAGGCTCCTACAATGAGCAGTTCTTC	CASSLRGSRQGAISDEGSYNEQFF
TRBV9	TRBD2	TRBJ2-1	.	TGTGCCAGCAGCCCCTCAGCGGGGGGGAGTTACAATGAGCAGTTCTTC	CASSPSAGGSYNEQFF
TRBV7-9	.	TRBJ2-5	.	TGTGCCAGCAGCCCCCGAGGAGGACGGGAGACCCAGTACTTC	CASSPRGGRETQYF
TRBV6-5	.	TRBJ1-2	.	TGTGCCAGCAGCCATTCTTACAGGGATAACTATGGCTACACCTTC	CASSHSYRDNYGYTF
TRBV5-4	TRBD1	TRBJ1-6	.	TGTGCCAGCAGCCCAGCCAGACAGGGACATTCACCCCTCCACTTT	CASSPARQGHSPLHF
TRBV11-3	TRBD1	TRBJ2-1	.	TGTGCCAGCAGCTCGGGACAGGGAACCTACAATGAGCAGTTCTTC	CASSSGQGTYNEQFF
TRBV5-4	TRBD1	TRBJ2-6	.	TGTGCCAGCAAACCCCAGGGGGCGCATGGGGCCAACGTCCTGACTTTC	CASKPQGAHGANVLTF
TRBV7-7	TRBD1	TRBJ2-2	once	TGTGCCAGCAGCTCCGGACAGGTTGCGGCCGGGGAGCTGTTTTTT	CASSSGQVAAGELFF
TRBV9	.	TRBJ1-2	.	TGTGCCAGCGGGGCGGGAGGAGGCTACACCTTC	CASGAGGGYTF